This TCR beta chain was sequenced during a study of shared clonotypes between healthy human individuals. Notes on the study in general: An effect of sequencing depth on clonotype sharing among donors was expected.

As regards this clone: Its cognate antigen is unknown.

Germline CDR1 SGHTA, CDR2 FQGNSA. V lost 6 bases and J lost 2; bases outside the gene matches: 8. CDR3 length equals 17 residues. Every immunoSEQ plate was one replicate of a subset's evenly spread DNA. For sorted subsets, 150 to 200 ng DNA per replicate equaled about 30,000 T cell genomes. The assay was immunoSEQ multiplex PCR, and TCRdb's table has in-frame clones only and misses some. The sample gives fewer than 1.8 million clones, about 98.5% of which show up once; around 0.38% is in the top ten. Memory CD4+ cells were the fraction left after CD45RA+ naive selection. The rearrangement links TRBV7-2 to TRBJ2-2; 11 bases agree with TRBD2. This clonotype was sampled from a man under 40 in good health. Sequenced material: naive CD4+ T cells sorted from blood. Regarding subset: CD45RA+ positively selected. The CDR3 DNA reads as TGTGCCAGCAGTAGTCCGGGACTAGCGGACAACACCGGGGAGCTGTTTTTT. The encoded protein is CASSSPGLADNTGELFF.